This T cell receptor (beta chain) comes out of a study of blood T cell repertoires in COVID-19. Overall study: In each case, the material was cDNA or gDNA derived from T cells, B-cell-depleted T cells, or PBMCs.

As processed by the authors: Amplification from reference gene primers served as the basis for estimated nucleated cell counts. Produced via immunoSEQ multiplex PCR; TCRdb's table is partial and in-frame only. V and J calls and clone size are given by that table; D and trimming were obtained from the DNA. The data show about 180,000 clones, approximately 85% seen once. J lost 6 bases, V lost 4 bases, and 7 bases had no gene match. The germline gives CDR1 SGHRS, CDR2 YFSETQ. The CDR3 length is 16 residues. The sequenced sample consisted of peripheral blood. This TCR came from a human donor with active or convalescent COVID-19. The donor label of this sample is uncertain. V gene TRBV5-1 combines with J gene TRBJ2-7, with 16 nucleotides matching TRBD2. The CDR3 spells CASSRGLAGGVGEQYF. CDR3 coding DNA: TGCGCCAGCAGCAGGGGACTAGCGGGAGGGGTCGGCGAGCAGTACTTC.